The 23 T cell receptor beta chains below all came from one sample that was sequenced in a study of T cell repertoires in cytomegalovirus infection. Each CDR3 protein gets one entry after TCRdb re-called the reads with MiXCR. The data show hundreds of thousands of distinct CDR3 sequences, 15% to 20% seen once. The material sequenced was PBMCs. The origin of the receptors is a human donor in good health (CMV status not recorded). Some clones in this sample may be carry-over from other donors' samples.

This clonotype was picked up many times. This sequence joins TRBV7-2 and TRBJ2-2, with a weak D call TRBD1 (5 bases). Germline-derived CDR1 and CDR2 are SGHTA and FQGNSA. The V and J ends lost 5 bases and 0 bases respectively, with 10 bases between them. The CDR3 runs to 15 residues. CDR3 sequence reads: CASSKTGANTGELFF. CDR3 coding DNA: TGTGCCAGCAGCAAAACAGGCGCGAACACCGGGGAGCTGTTTTTT.

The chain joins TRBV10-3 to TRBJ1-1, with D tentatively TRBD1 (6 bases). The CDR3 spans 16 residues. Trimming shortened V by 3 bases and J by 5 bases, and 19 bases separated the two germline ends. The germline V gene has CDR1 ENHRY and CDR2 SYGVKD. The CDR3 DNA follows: TGTGCCATCAGTGAACCTTTCGGCCGACAGGAGACTGAAGCTTTCTTT. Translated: CAISEPFGRQETEAFF.

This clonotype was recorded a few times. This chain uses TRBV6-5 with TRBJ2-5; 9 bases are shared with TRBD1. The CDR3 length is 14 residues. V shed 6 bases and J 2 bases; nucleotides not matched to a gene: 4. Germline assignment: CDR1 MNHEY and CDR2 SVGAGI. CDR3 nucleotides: TGTGCCAGCAGACGCGACAGGGGGCAAGAGACCCAGTACTTC. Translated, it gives CASRRDRGQETQYF.

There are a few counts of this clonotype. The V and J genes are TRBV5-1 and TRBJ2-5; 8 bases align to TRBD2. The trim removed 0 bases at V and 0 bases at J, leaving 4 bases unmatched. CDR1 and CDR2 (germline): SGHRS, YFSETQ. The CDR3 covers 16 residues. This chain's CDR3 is CASSLGRGGNQETQYF. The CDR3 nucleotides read TGCGCCAGCAGCTTGGGCCGCGGGGGGAACCAAGAGACCCAGTACTTC. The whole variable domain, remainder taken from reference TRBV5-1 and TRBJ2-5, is KAGVTQTPRYLIKTRGQQVTLSCSPISGHRSVSWYQQTPGQGLQFLFEYFSETQRNKGNFPGRFSGRQFSNSRSEMNVSTLELGDSALYLCASSLGRGGNQETQYFGPGTRLLVL.

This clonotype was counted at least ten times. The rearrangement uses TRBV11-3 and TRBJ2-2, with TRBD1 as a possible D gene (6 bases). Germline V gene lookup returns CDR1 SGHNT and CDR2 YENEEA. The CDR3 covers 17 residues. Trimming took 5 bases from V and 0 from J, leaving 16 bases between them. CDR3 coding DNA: TGTGCCAGCAGCCACGGACAGATGAGCGCGAACACCGGGGAGCTGTTTTTT. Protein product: CASSHGQMSANTGELFF.

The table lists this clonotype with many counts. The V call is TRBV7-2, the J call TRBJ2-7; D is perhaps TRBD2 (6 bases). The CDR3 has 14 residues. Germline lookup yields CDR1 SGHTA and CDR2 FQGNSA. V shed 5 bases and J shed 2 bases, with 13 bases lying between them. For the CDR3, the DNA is TGTGCCAGCAGCCCCCAGGGAGGCACCTACGAGCAGTACTTC. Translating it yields CASSPQGGTYEQYF.

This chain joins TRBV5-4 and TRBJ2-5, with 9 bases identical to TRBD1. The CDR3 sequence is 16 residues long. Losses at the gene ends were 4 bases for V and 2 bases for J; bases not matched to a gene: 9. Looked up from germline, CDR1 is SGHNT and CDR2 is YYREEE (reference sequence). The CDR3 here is CASSAMTGGPQETQYF. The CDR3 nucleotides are TGTGCCAGCAGCGCGATGACAGGGGGGCCTCAAGAGACCCAGTACTTC.

CDR3 nucleotide sequence: TGCAGTGCTAGAGATTTTCCGGGCGAGGCCGTGTCCTATAATTCACCCCTCCACTTT. This encodes CSARDFPGEAVSYNSPLHF. The chain links TRBV20-1 to TRBJ1-6; D remains unclear. This CDR3 spans 19 amino acids. Trimming removed 0 bases at V and 1 base at J, with 19 bases between. Germline CDR1 is DFQATT and CDR2 is SNEGSKA (reference sequence).

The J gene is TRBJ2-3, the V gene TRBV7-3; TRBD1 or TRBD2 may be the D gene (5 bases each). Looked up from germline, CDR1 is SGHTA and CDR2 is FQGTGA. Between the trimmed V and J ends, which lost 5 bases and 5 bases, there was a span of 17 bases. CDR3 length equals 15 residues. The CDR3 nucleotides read TGTGCCAGCAGCCCGGGGCCCTCGTCAAGAGATACGCAGTATTTT. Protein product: CASSPGPSSRDTQYF.

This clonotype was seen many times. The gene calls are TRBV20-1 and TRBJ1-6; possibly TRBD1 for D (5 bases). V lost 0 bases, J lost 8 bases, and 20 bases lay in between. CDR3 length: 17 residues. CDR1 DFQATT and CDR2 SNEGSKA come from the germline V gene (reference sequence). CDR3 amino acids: CSARDGTGGWFDSPLHF. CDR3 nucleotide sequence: TGCAGTGCTAGAGATGGGACGGGGGGGTGGTTCGATTCACCCCTCCACTTT.

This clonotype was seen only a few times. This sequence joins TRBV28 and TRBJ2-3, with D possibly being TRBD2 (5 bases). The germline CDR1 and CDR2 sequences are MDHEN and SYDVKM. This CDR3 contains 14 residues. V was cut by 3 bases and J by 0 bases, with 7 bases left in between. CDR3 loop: CASSFGLSTDTQYF. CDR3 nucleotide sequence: TGTGCCAGCAGTTTTGGACTTAGCACAGATACGCAGTATTTT.

In DNA form, the CDR3 reads TGTGCCAGCAGCCCCTTTCGGTGGGGACAGGGCAATCAGCCCCAGCATTTT. This sequence encodes CASSPFRWGQGNQPQHF. V usage is TRBV12-3 or TRBV12-4 and J usage is TRBJ1-5; TRBD1 aligns across 8 bases. V dropped 6 bases and J dropped 2; count of bases not matched to a gene: 12. CDR3 length: 17 amino acids.

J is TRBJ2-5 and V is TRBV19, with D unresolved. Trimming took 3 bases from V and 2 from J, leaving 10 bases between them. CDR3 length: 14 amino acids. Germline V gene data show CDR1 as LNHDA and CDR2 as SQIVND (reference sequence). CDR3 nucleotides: TGTGCCAGTAGTATCGGGCGGAAACAAGAGACCCAGTACTTC. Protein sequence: CASSIGRKQETQYF.

Here the CDR3 DNA reads TGTGCCAGCACCACAGGGGCGAATCAGCCCCAGCATTTT. Translation gives CASTTGANQPQHF. The chain employs TRBV28 and TRBJ1-5; 7 bases map to TRBD1. The CDR3 runs to 13 residues. The germline gives CDR1 MDHEN, CDR2 SYDVKM. V gave up 7 bases and J gave up 4 bases; unmatched junction bases: 4.

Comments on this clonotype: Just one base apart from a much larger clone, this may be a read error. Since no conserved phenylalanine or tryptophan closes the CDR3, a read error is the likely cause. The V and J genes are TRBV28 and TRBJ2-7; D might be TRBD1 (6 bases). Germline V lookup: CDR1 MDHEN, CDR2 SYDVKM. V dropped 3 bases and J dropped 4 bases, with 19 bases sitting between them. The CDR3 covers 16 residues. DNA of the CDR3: TGTGCCAGCAGTTTGGTGCAGGGGAATGGATTATACGAGCAGTACTTA. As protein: CASSLVQGNGLYEQYL.

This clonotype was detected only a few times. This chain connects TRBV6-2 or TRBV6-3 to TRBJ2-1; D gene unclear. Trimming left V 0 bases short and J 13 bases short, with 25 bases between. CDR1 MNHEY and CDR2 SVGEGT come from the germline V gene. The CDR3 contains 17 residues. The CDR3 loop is CASSYSKIVSTTLGQFF. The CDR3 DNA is TGTGCCAGCAGTTACTCGAAGATAGTAAGCACTACCCTGGGACAGTTCTTC.

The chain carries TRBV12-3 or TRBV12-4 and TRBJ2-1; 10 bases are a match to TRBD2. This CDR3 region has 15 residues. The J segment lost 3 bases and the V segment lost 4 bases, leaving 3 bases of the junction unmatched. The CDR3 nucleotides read TGTGCCAGCAGTTCCCTAGCGGGGGACTACAATGAGCAGTTCTTC. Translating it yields CASSSLAGDYNEQFF.

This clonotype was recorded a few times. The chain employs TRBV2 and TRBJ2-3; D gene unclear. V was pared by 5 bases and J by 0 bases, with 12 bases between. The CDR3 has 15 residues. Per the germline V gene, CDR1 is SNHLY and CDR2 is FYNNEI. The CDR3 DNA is TGTGCCAGCAGTTTGATGGGCGTAAGCACAGATACGCAGTATTTT. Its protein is CASSLMGVSTDTQYF.

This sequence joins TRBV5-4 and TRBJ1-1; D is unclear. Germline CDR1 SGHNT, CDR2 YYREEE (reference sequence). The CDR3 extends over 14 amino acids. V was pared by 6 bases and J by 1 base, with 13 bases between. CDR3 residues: CASNKIIGNTEAFF. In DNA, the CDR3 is TGTGCCAGCAACAAAATAATTGGGAACACTGAAGCTTTCTTT. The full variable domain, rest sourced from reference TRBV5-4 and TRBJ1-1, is ETGVTQSPTHLIKTRGQQVTLRCSSQSGHNTVSWYQQALGQGPQFIFQYYREEENGRGNFPPRFSGLQFPNYSSELNVNALELDDSALYLCASNKIIGNTEAFFGQGTRLTVV.

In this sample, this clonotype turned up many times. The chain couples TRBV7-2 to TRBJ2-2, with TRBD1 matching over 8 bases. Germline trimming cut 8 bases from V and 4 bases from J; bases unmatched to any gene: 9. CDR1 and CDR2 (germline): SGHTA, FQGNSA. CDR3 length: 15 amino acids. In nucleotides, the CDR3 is TGTGCCAGCGATTGGACAGGGCTAGGCACCGGGGAGCTGTTTTTT. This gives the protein CASDWTGLGTGELFF.

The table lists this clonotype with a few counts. CDR3 region: CASSSPGRKNSPLHF. Here the CDR3 DNA reads TGTGCCAGCAGCTCCCCGGGACGGAAGAATTCACCCCTCCACTTT. The rearrangement joins TRBV28 to TRBJ1-6; perhaps TRBD1 as D (5 bases). Germline V CDR1 and CDR2: MDHEN, SYDVKM. The CDR3 runs 15 residues. Trimming took 6 bases from V and 7 from J, leaving 16 bases between them.

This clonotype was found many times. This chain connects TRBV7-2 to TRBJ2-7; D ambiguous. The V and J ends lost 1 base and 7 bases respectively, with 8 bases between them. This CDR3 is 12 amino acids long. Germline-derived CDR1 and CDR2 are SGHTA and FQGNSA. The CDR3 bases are TGTGCCAGCAGCTTAGATGTGGGGGAGCAGTACTTC. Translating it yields CASSLDVGEQYF.

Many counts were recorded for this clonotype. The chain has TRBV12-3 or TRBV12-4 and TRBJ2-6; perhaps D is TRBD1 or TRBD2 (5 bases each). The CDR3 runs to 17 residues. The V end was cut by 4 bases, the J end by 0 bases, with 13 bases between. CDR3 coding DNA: TGTGCCAGCAGTTCCCGGGGCGAGAGCTCTGGGGCCAACGTCCTGACTTTC. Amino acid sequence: CASSSRGESSGANVLTF.